The clone carrying this T cell receptor (beta chain) was recorded at least ten times. Its antigen is as yet unknown. RNA transcripts yielded amplified TCR beta CDR3 regions. The HTBI set primed first-round TCR CDR3 RT-PCR. MiXCR was run by TCRdb on the multiplex PCR reads, yielding one entry per CDR3 protein. The sample yields hundreds of thousands of distinct CDR3 sequences, roughly 16% seen once. The CDR3 extends over 13 amino acids. Germline-derived CDR1 and CDR2 are ENHRY and SYGVKD. V lost 5 bases to trimming and J lost 1 base, with 8 bases between them. This entry belongs to a study of T cells in Graves' hyperthyroidism and ophthalmopathy. Whole-study results and caveats: Most thyroid clonotypes that were expanded above 0.001 also turned up in blood.

The chain combines TRBV10-3 with TRBJ2-5, with D unresolved. Sequencing used blood. The sequence derives from a woman aged 40 to 55 with Graves' ophthalmopathy. The CDR3 DNA follows: TGTGCCATCAGTCAGAGCAGCCAAGAGACCCAGTACTTC. Translating gives CAISQSSQETQYF.